This TCR beta chain was found in a study of blood T cell repertoires in COVID-19. Study information: The United States, Italy and Spain were the sources of the acute and convalescent COVID-19 samples.

The CDR3 totals 13 residues. Germline CDR1 is ENHRY and CDR2 is SYGVKD. Trimming cost V 3 bases and J 6 bases, with 11 bases left between them. Produced via immunoSEQ multiplex PCR; TCRdb's table is partial and in-frame only. The sample records around 370,000 clones, over 80% being singletons. This chain connects TRBV10-3 to TRBJ1-2; D ambiguous. The origin of this receptor is a woman aged 50 to 60 with COVID-19, enrolled during active disease. Sequenced input: peripheral blood. DNA for the CDR3: TGTGCCATCAGTGACCGGGAGCTCAATGGCTACACCTTC. Residues: CAISDRELNGYTF.